The 22 T cell receptor beta chains below all came from one sample that was sequenced in a study of spatial heterogeneity in lung cancer. TCRdb ran MiXCR on the 5' RACE reads and lists one entry per CDR3 protein. In the table there are over 90,000 distinct CDR3 sequences, roughly 9.5% of which are singletons. As for time point: sample taken at primary tumor resection. From tumor, nontumor lung or frozen PBMC, whole RNA was taken unsorted for sequencing. The starting material was PBMCs, obtained at surgery. The receptor set was obtained from a male donor with early-stage non-small cell lung cancer.

This clonotype was counted at least ten times. V is TRBV3-1 and J is TRBJ1-2, with 7 bases identical to TRBD1. Germline values: CDR1 LGHDT, CDR2 YNNKEL (reference sequence). CDR3 length: 16 residues. With V trimmed by 2 bases and J by 3 bases, 9 bases remained unmatched. The CDR3 DNA sequence: TGTGCCAGCAGCCAACCCGGACAGGAATACTACTATGGCTACACCTTC. Translation gives CASSQPGQEYYYGYTF.

The chain combines TRBV4-3 with TRBJ1-4; D gene ambiguous. V lost 0 bases and J lost 8, with 16 bases in between. The CDR3 contains 16 residues. CDR1 is LGHNA, CDR2 YSLEER, per germline. Here the CDR3 reads CASSQDPAILGEKLFF. DNA of the CDR3: TGCGCCAGCAGCCAAGATCCCGCCATCCTGGGAGAAAAACTGTTTTTT.

There are many counts of this clonotype. The V and J genes are TRBV5-6 and TRBJ1-2; D is undetermined. V shed 4 bases and J shed 7 bases, with 11 bases lying between them. CDR3 length: 12 amino acids. Germline V lookup: CDR1 SGHDT, CDR2 YYEEEE. The CDR3 DNA reads TGTGCCAGCAGCGAAGGATTTGGTGGCTACACCTTC. It yields the protein CASSEGFGGYTF.

At least ten counts were recorded for this clonotype. The rearrangement links TRBV27 to TRBJ2-1, with 13 bases matching TRBD2. CDR3 length equals 15 residues. CDR1 is MNHEY, CDR2 SMNVEV, per germline (reference sequence). The V segment lost 3 bases and the J segment 11 bases; nucleotides outside the gene matches: 7. CDR3 sequence reads: CASSFRGTSGVKQFF. The CDR3 coding sequence is TGTGCCAGCAGTTTTCGGGGGACTAGCGGGGTGAAGCAGTTCTTC.

This clonotype was detected only a few times. This sequence joins TRBV27 and TRBJ2-7, with 7 bases lining up with TRBD2. Germline V gives CDR1 MNHEY, CDR2 SMNVEV (reference sequence). The J segment lost 0 bases and the V segment lost 3 bases, leaving 5 bases of the junction unmatched. The CDR3 has 15 residues. CDR3 DNA: TGTGCCAGCAGTTTGGGAAGCGGGGTCTCCTACGAGCAGTACTTC. This codes for CASSLGSGVSYEQYF.

V is TRBV20-1 and J is TRBJ2-4; D possibly uses TRBD1 or TRBD2 (6 bases each). This CDR3 is built from 13 residues. CDR1 and CDR2 (germline): DFQATT, SNEGSKA (reference sequence). Trimming took off 4 bases at V and 6 bases at J, with 13 bases between the two ends. CDR3 DNA sequence: TGCAGTGCTATGGGGGGCCTCGGAAACATTCAGTACTTC. Protein product: CSAMGGLGNIQYF.

In this sample, this clonotype turned up a few times. The chain has TRBV20-1 and TRBJ1-1; 8 nucleotides align to TRBD1. The CDR3 covers 13 residues. The ends lost 4 bases at V and 4 bases at J; junction bases unmatched: 5. CDR1 DFQATT and CDR2 SNEGSKA come from the germline V gene (reference sequence). The CDR3 loop is CSATDRVGTEAFF. In DNA, the CDR3 is TGCAGTGCTACGGACAGGGTCGGCACTGAAGCTTTCTTT.

The V and J genes are TRBV7-9 and TRBJ2-7; D remains ambiguous. V dropped 0 bases and J dropped 5 bases, with 8 bases sitting between them. Germline lookup yields CDR1 SEHNR and CDR2 FQNEAQ (reference sequence). CDR3 length: 13 residues. CDR3 bases: TGTGCCAGCAGCTTAGCGGGGATCCACGAGCAGTACTTC. This encodes CASSLAGIHEQYF. Variable domain in full (rest from reference TRBV7-9 and TRBJ2-7): DTGVSQNPRHKITKRGQNVTFRCDPISEHNRLYWYRQTLGQGPEFLTYFQNEAQLEKSRLLSDRFSAERPKGSFSTLEIQRTEQGDSAMYLCASSLAGIHEQYFGPGTRLTVT.

The chain links TRBV20-1 to TRBJ2-5; possibly TRBD2 for D (6 bases). Deletions cut 4 bases from V and 4 bases from J, with 16 bases between. Germline V gene lookup returns CDR1 DFQATT and CDR2 SNEGSKA (reference sequence). The CDR3 is 14 amino acids. As DNA, the CDR3 is TGCAGTGCTACGCGGGGAAGCTTCCTAGAGACCCAGTACTTC. It translates to CSATRGSFLETQYF.

The V call is TRBV5-1, the J call TRBJ2-5; possibly TRBD2 for D (6 bases). The length of the CDR3 is 15 residues. Deletions cut 1 base from V and 0 bases from J, with 10 bases between. Germline V CDR1 and CDR2: SGHRS, YFSETQ. The CDR3: CASSLMGTDQETQYF. CDR3 in DNA: TGCGCCAGCAGCTTGATGGGGACTGACCAAGAGACCCAGTACTTC.

This clonotype was seen more than once but under ten times. The chain links TRBV28 to TRBJ2-3, with no clear D. The germline gives CDR1 MDHEN, CDR2 SYDVKM. This CDR3 comprises 15 residues. Trimming stripped 5 bases from V and 1 base from J, with 13 bases between. DNA for the CDR3: TGTGCCAGCAGTCCCCAGCGAATAGGCACAGATACGCAGTATTTT. Translated: CASSPQRIGTDTQYF. Together with reference TRBV28 and TRBJ2-3, the CDR3 gives the full variable domain: DVKVTQSSRYLVKRTGEKVFLECVQDMDHENMFWYRQDPGLGLRLIYFSYDVKMKEKGDIPEGYSVSREKKERFSLILESASTNQTSMYLCASSPQRIGTDTQYFGPGTRLTVL.

This clonotype occurred many times. The CDR3 bases are TGTGCCAGCAGGGCCCAGGGCGCTGGGGCCAACGTCCTGACTTTC. It yields the protein CASRAQGAGANVLTF. This chain links TRBV12-3 or TRBV12-4 with TRBJ2-6; a possible D gene is TRBD1 (5 bases). Trimming removed 6 bases at V and 2 bases at J, with 11 bases between. The CDR3 length is 15 residues.

The J gene is TRBJ2-7, the V gene TRBV5-6; D may be TRBD1 (7 bases). Trimming removed 6 bases at V and 9 bases at J, with 19 bases between. The germline V gene has CDR1 SGHDT and CDR2 YYEEEE. The CDR3 is 13 amino acids. This CDR3 is CASTLFDREAQYF. The CDR3 DNA follows: TGTGCCAGCACCCTTTTCGACAGGGAGGCGCAGTACTTC.

With regard to this clonotype: It may be a read error: a sequence one base away is much more abundant. J is TRBJ2-7 and V is TRBV3-1; D is undetermined. V lost 2 bases and J 5 bases, leaving 4 bases between the germline ends. Germline-derived CDR1 and CDR2 are LGHDT and YNNKEL (reference sequence). The CDR3 length is 11 residues. The CDR3 reads CASSQNDEQYF. The CDR3 DNA reads TGTGCCAGCAGCCAAAACGACGAGCAGTACTTC.

CDR3 amino acids: CASRDPQGIEKLFF. Written as DNA, the CDR3 is TGTGCCAGCAGAGACCCACAGGGTATTGAAAAACTGTTTTTT. V usage is TRBV6-2 or TRBV6-3 and J usage is TRBJ1-4; a weak D match, TRBD1 (6 bases). This CDR3 has 14 residues. Germline V CDR1 and CDR2: MNHEY, SVGEGT. V shed 6 bases and J shed 7 bases, with 15 bases lying between them.

The V call is TRBV12-5, the J call TRBJ2-5, with 10 bases lining up with TRBD2. CDR3 length: 15 amino acids. The V gene's germline CDR1 is LGHNT and CDR2 FRNRAP. With V trimmed by 4 bases and J by 4 bases, 6 bases remained unmatched. As DNA, the CDR3 is TGTGCTAGTGGTTCTAGCGGGAGAGGCGGAGAGACCCAGTACTTC. Encoded protein: CASGSSGRGGETQYF.

The chain couples TRBV7-2 to TRBJ2-2; D might be TRBD2 (6 bases). Trimming removed 3 bases at V and 7 bases at J, with 21 bases between. In germline, CDR1 is SGHTA, CDR2 FQGNSA. The CDR3 is 17 amino acids. The CDR3 here is CASSLRAGSSAGGELFF. The CDR3 nucleotides read TGTGCCAGCAGCTTGAGGGCCGGGAGCTCTGCTGGCGGGGAGCTGTTTTTT.

This clonotype was seen a handful of times. V and J are TRBV24-1 and TRBJ2-3; D is uncertain. The CDR3 runs 13 residues. The V gene's germline CDR1 is KGHDR and CDR2 SFDVKD. V lost 4 bases and J 10 bases, leaving 14 bases between the germline ends. CDR3 sequence reads: CATSDPPGHPQYF. DNA of the CDR3: TGTGCCACCAGTGACCCACCCGGGCACCCGCAGTATTTT.

This chain joins TRBV25-1 and TRBJ2-1; no definite D call. This CDR3 has 14 amino acids. Germline CDR1 MGHDK, CDR2 SYGVNS. With 4 bases removed from V and 7 bases from J, the gap between germline ends came to 14 bases. The CDR3 reads CASSVRRVGNEQFF. CDR3 nucleotides: TGTGCCAGCAGTGTTCGAAGGGTGGGGAATGAGCAGTTCTTC.

This chain uses TRBV6-2 or TRBV6-3 with TRBJ2-7; 10 bases are a match to TRBD1. The J segment lost 4 bases and the V segment lost 5 bases, leaving 14 bases of the junction unmatched. Germline CDR1 and CDR2: MNHEY and SVGEGT. The CDR3 is 17 residues long. The CDR3 here is CASSRGTGAFIGYEQYF. The CDR3 region has the DNA TGTGCCAGCAGTCGCGGGACAGGGGCCTTTATCGGTTACGAGCAGTACTTC.

This clonotype appeared many times. The V and J genes are TRBV28 and TRBJ2-5; D gene uncertain. Trimming shortened V by 4 bases and J by 4 bases, and 4 bases separated the two germline ends. Germline V CDR1 and CDR2: MDHEN, SYDVKM. This CDR3 has 11 amino acids. The DNA of the CDR3 is TGTGCCAGCAGTTATCTAGAGACCCAGTACTTC. Encoded protein: CASSYLETQYF.

This chain uses TRBV6-2 or TRBV6-3 with TRBJ2-7, with D tentatively TRBD2 (7 bases). The germline V and J ends were trimmed by 6 bases and 0 bases, with 12 bases remaining between them. The CDR3 is 14 residues long. The V gene's germline CDR1 is MNHEY and CDR2 SVGEGT. The CDR3: CASRKGGSSYEQYF. CDR3 nucleotides: TGTGCCAGCAGGAAGGGGGGGAGCTCCTACGAGCAGTACTTC.